This entry is about one T cell receptor (beta chain). Relative to the germline gene, one junction end is altered; a read error may explain this. This CDR3 spans 13 amino acids. Germline V gives CDR1 MNHEY, CDR2 SVGAGI. The data were obtained in a study of tumor-infiltrating lymphocytes in primary liver carcinoma. In the study overall: The patient group consisted of men and women aged 30 to 69 years. Per sample, productive TCRbeta reads numbered roughly 3.65 to 7.13 million, similar across tissue types.

From about 0.5 ug of total RNA, TCR beta-specific cDNA was reverse-transcribed using a constant-region primer. Slightly modified ARM-PCR served as the procedure for the TCR beta libraries. These libraries came from three rounds of nested multiplex PCR. TRBV1-TRBV30 forward primers paired with a C-beta reverse primer were used in the first two PCR rounds, which ran about 11 cycles each. MiXCR, run by TCRdb on the multiplex PCR reads, gives a single entry per CDR3 protein. This table has around 190,000 distinct CDR3 sequences, 70% to 90% appearing once. Unsorted bulk tissue, about 18-31 mg of it, served as the source for co-extraction of RNA and DNA. Patients were chronically HBV-infected and treatment-naive.

The genes are TRBV6-5 and TRBJ2-1, with 9 bases aligning to TRBD1. This TCR derives from a man aged 35 to 55 with primary liver carcinoma and hepatitis B virus infection. Sample: tumor tissue from primary liver carcinoma. The CDR3 protein is CAGSQRQGGEQFF. In DNA form, the CDR3 reads TGTGCCGGCAGTCAACGACAGGGGGGTGAGCAATTCTTC.